Only a few counts were recorded for the clone carrying this TCR beta chain. Its specificity is not known. It was with a sample-barcoded 5' primer and a J-beta primer mix that a second PCR of about 6 to 11 cycles was run. Unique molecular identifiers of 12 random nucleotides labeled each cDNA. TCRdb reanalysed the 5' RACE reads using MiXCR and keeps one entry per CDR3 protein. Of fewer than 2,000,000 distinct CDR3 sequences in the sample, roughly a third are singletons; the top ten hold around 11%. There were healthy Caucasian individuals from Russia, aged about 6 to 100, serving as donors. The data stem from a study of blood T cells in healthy people across ages. There are 14 residues in the CDR3. V lost 3 bases and J lost 6; bases outside the gene matches: 4. Study-wide results and caveats: A strong correlation between TCR beta diversity and naive T cell percentage was seen. Older age coincided with a roughly linear decline in TCR beta diversity per million T cells.

The sequenced sample consisted of blood. The TCR sequence derives from a woman aged 25 to 39 in good health. The V and J genes are TRBV12-3 or TRBV12-4 and TRBJ1-5; the match to TRBD1 covers 8 bases. The CDR3 reads CASSFQGAFQPQHF. CDR3 DNA sequence: TGTGCCAGCAGTTTCCAGGGGGCTTTTCAGCCCCAGCATTTT.